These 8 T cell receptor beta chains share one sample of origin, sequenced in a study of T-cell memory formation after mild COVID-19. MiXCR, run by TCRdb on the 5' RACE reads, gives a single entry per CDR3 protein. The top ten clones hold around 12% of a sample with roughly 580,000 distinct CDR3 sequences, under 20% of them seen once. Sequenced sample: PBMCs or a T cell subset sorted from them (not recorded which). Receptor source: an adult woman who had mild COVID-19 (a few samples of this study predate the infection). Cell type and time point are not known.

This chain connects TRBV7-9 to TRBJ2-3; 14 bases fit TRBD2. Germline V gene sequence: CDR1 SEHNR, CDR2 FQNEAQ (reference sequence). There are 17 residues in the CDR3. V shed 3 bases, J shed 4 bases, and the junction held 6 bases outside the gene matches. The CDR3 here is CASSFKTSGGASDTQYF. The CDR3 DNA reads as TGTGCCAGCAGCTTTAAGACTAGCGGGGGGGCCTCAGATACGCAGTATTTT.

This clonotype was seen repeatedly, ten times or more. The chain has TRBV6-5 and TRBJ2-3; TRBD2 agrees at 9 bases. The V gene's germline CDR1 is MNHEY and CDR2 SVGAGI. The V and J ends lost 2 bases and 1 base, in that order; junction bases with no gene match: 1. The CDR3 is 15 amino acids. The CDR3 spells CASSYGTSRTDTQYF. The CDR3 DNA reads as TGTGCCAGCAGTTACGGGACTAGCCGCACAGATACGCAGTATTTT.

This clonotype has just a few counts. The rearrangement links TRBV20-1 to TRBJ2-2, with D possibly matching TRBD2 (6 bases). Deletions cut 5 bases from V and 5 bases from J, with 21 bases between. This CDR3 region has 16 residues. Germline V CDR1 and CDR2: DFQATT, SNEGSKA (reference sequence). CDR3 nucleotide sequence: TGCAGTGCTGAGAGGAATGGGCTAGCGTATACCGGGGAGCTGTTTTTT. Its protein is CSAERNGLAYTGELFF.

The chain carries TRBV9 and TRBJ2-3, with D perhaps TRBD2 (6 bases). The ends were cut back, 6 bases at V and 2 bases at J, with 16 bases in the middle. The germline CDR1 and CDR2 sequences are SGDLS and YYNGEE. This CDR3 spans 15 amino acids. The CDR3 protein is CASTAPTRATDTQYF. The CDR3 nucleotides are TGTGCCAGCACCGCTCCGACTAGGGCCACAGATACGCAGTATTTT.

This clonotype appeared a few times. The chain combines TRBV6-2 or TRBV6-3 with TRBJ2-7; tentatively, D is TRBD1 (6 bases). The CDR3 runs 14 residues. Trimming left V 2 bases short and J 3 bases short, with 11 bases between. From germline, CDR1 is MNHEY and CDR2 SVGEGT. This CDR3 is CASSYRGSYYEQYF. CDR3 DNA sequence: TGTGCCAGCAGTTACAGGGGGAGCTACTACGAGCAGTACTTC.

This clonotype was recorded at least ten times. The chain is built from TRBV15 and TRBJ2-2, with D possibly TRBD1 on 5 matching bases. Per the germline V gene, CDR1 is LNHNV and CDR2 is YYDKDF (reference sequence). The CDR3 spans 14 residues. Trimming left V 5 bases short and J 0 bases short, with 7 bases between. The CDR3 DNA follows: TGTGCCACCAGCGACAGTTCGAACACCGGGGAGCTGTTTTTT. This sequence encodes CATSDSSNTGELFF.

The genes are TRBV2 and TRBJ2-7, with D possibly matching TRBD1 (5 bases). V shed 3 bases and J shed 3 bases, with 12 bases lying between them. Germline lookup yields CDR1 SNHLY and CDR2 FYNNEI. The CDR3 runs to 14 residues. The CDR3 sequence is CASSDPRRDYEQYF. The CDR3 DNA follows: TGTGCCAGCAGTGACCCCCGCAGGGACTACGAGCAGTACTTC. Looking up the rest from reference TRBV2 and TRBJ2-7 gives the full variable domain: EPEVTQTPSHQVTQMGQEVILRCVPISNHLYFYWYRQILGQKVEFLVSFYNNEISEKSEIFDDQFSVERPDGSNFTLKIRSTKLEDSAMYFCASSDPRRDYEQYFGPGTRLTVT.

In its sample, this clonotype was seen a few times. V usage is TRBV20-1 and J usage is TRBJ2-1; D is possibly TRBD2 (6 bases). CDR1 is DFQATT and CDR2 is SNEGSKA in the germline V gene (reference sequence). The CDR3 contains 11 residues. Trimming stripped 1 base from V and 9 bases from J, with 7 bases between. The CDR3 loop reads CSARGLVEQFF. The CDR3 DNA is TGCAGTGCTAGAGGACTAGTTGAGCAGTTCTTC.